Shown below are 2 T cell receptor beta chains from a single sample sequenced in a study of T cells after posttransplantation cyclophosphamide. Profiled with immunoSEQ multiplex PCR; TCRdb holds only in-frame clones, not every one. The table records 50,000 to 60,000 clones, around 94% of them present only once. Sequenced sample: PBMCs. The receptors here all came from a woman in her thirties in good health and a related stem cell transplant donor.

In its sample, this clone was seen a few times. The CDR3 loop reads CASSLPEGGYEQYF. The CDR3 nucleotides are TGTGCCAGCAGCCTCCCGGAAGGAGGGTACGAGCAGTACTTC. The chain carries TRBV2 and TRBJ2-7; D perhaps matches TRBD2 (6 bases). V lost 6 bases and J 4 bases, leaving 16 bases between the germline ends. Germline V gene data show CDR1 as SNHLY and CDR2 as FYNNEI. The CDR3 extends over 14 amino acids.

V and J are TRBV30 and TRBJ1-1; TRBD1 matches 7 bases. Looked up from germline, CDR1 is GTSNPN and CDR2 is SVGIG (reference sequence). V was clipped by 5 bases and J by 2 bases; unmatched bases: 2. The CDR3 sequence is 12 residues long. Here the CDR3 reads CAWDRVNTEAFF. For the CDR3, the DNA is TGTGCCTGGGACAGGGTAAACACTGAAGCTTTCTTT. The complete variable domain, with remaining parts taken from reference TRBV30 and TRBJ1-1, reads SQTIHQWPATLVQPVGSPLSLECTVEGTSNPNLYWYRQAAGRGLQLLFYSVGIGQISSEVPQNLSASRPQDRQFILSSKKLLLSDSGFYLCAWDRVNTEAFFGQGTRLTVV.